This note documents a single T cell receptor beta chain sequence. TCRdb's copy holds only in-frame clones and misses some; the assay was immunoSEQ multiplex PCR. This table holds 60,000 to 85,000 clones, 70% to 90% found once. The data stem from a study of T cells in localized non-small cell lung cancer. Germline loops: CDR1 MGHRA, CDR2 YSYEKL. The CDR3 has 13 residues. V was pared by 4 bases and J by 7 bases, with 13 bases between. The clonotype comes from a male donor at least 60 years old with stage III squamous cell lung carcinoma. Specimen: peripheral blood, collected before any cancer treatment. The chain has TRBV4-1 and TRBJ2-5, with D possibly being TRBD2 (7 bases). In nucleotides, the CDR3 is TGCGCCAGCAGCCTCCCGGGGGGCGGGACCCAGTACTTC. It encodes CASSLPGGGTQYF.